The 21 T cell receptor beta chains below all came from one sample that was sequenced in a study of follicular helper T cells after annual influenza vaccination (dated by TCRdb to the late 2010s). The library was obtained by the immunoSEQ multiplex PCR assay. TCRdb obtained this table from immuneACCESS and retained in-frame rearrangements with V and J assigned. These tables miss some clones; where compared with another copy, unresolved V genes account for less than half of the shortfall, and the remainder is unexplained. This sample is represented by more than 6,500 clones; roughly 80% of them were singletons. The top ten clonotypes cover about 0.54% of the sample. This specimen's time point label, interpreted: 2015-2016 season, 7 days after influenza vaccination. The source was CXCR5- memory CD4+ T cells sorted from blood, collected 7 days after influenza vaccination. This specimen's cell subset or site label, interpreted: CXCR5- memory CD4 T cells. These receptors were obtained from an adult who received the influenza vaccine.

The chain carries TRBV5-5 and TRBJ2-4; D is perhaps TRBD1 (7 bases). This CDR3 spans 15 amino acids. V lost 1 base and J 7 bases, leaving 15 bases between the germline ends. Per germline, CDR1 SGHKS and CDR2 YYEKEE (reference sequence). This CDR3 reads CASSLRAQGGNIQYF. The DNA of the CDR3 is TGTGCCAGCAGCTTGAGAGCTCAGGGGGGCAACATTCAGTACTTC.

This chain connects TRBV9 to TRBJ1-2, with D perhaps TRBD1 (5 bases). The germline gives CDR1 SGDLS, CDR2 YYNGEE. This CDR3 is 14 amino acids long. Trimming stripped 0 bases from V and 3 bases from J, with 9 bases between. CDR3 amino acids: CASSVEPTDYGYTF. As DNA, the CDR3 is TGTGCCAGCAGCGTAGAGCCGACAGACTATGGCTACACCTTC.

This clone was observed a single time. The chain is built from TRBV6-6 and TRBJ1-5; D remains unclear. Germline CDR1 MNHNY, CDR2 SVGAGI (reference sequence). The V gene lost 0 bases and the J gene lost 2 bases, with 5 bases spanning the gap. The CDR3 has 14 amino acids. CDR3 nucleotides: TGTGCCAGCAGTTACTCGAAGGGCAATCAGCCCCAGCATTTT. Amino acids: CASSYSKGNQPQHF.

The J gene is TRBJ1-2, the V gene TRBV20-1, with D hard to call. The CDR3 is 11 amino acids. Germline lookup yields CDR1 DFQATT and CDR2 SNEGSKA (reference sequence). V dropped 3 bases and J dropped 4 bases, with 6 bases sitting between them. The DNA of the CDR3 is TGCAGTGCTAGGCTTTTCTATGGCTACACCTTC. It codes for CSARLFYGYTF.

CDR3 in amino acids: CASSDPAGAREEAFF. CDR3 DNA: TGTGCCAGCAGCGACCCAGCAGGGGCAAGGGAGGAAGCTTTCTTT. J is TRBJ1-1 and V is TRBV9, with D possibly TRBD1 on 6 matching bases. V was trimmed by 3 bases and J by 8 bases, leaving 20 bases between them. Germline CDR1 reads SGDLS; CDR2 reads YYNGEE. This CDR3 has 15 residues.

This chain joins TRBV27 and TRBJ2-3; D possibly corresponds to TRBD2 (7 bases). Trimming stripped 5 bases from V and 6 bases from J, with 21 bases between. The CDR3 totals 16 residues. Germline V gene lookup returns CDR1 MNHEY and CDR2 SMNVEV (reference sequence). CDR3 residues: CASSPRGRGFSDTQYF. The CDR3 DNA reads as TGTGCCAGCAGTCCAAGGGGGAGGGGGTTCTCTGATACGCAGTATTTT.

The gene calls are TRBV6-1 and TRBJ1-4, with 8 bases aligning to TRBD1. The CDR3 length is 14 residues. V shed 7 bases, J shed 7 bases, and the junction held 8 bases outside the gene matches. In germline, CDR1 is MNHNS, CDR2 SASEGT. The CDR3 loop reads CASKGQGRGEKLFF. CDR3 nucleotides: TGTGCCAGCAAAGGACAGGGAAGAGGTGAAAAACTGTTTTTT.

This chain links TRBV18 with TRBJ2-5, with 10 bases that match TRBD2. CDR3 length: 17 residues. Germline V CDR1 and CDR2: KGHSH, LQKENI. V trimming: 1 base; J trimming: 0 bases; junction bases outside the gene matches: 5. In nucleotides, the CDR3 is TGTGCCAGCTCACCACGGGCTACTAGCGGGGACCAAGAGACCCAGTACTTC. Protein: CASSPRATSGDQETQYF.

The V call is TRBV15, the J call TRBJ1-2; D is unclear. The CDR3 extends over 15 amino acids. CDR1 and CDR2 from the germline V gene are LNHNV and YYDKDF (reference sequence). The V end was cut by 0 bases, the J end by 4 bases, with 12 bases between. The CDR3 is CATSRDRNNVYGYTF. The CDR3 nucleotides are TGTGCCACCAGCAGAGATCGAAACAACGTCTATGGCTACACCTTC.

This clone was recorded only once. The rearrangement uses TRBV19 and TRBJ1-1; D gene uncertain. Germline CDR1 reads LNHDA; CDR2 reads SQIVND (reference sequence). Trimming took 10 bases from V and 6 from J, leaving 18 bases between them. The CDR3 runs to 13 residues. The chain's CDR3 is CATTSRGWAEAFF. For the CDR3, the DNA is TGTGCCACCACTAGTCGTGGGTGGGCTGAAGCTTTCTTT.

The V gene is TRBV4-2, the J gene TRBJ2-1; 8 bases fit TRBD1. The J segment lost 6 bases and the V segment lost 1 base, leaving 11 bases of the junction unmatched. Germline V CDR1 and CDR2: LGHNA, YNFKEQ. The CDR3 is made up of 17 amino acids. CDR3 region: CASSQVTAQGAGNEQFF. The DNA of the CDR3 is TGTGCCAGCAGCCAAGTGACGGCGCAGGGGGCTGGCAATGAGCAGTTCTTC.

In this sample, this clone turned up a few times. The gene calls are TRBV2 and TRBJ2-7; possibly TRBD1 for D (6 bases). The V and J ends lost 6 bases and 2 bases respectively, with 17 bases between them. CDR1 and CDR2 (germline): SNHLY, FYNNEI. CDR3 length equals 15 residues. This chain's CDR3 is CASRRAQGPTYEQYF. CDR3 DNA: TGTGCCAGCAGGCGCGCCCAGGGGCCAACCTACGAGCAGTACTTC.

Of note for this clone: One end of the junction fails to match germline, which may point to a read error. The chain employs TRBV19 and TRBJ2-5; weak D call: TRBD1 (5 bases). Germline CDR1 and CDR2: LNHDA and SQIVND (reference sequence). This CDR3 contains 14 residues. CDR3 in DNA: TGTGCCAGTAGTGAGAGGTTTAACAGGATAATGCCCAACTTC. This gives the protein CASSERFNRIMPNF.

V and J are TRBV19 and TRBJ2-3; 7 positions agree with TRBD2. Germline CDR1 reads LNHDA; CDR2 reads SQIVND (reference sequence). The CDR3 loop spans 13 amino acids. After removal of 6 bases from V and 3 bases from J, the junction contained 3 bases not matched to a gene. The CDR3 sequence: CASRVSGTDTQYF. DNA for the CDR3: TGTGCCAGTAGGGTTAGCGGGACAGATACGCAGTATTTT.

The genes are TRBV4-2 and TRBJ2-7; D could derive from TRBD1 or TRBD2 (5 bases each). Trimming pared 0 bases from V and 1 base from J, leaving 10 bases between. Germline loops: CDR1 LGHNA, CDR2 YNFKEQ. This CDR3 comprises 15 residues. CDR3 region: CASSQDLGPSYEQYF. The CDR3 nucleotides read TGTGCCAGCAGCCAAGATTTGGGACCTTCCTACGAGCAGTACTTC.

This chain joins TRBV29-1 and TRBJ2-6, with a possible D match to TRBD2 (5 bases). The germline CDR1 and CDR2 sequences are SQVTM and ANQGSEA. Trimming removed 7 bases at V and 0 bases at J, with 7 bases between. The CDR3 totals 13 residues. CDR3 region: CSAEDSGANVLTF. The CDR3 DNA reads TGCAGCGCGGAGGACTCTGGGGCCAACGTCCTGACTTTC. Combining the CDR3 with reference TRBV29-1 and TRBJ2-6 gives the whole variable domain SAVISQKPSRDICQRGTSLTIQCQVDSQVTMMFWYRQQPGQSLTLIATANQGSEATYESGFVIDKFPISRPNLTFSTLTVSNMSPEDSSIYLCSAEDSGANVLTFGAGSRLTVL.

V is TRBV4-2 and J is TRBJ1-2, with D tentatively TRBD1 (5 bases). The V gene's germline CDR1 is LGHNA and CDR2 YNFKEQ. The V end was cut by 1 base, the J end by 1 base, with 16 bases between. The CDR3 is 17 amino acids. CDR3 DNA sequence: TGTGCCAGCAGCCAAGGTTACCGGGACGAAATTAACTATGGCTACACCTTC. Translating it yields CASSQGYRDEINYGYTF.

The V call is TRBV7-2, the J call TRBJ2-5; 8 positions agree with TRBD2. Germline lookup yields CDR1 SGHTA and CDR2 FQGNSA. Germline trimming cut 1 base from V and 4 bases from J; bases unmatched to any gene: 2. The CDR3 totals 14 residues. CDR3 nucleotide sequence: TGTGCCAGCAGCTTAGGACTAGCGTTAGAGACCCAGTACTTC. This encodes CASSLGLALETQYF. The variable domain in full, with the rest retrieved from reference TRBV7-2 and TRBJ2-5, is GAGVSQSPSNKVTEKGKDVELRCDPISGHTALYWYRQSLGQGLEFLIYFQGNSAPDKSGLPSDRFSAERTGGSVSTLTIQRTQQEDSAVYLCASSLGLALETQYFGPGTRLLVL.

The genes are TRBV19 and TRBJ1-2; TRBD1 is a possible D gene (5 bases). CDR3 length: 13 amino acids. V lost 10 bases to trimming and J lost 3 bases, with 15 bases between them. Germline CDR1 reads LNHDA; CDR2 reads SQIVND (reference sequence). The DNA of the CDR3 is TGTGCCAACGCGACAGAGCCGGACTATGGCTACACCTTC. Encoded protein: CANATEPDYGYTF.

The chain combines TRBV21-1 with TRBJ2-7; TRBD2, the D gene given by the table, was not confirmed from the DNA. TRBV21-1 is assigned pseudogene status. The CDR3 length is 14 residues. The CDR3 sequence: CASSESGLTYEQYF. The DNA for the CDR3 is TGTGCCAGCAGCGAGTCGGGACTCACCTACGAGCAGTACTTC.

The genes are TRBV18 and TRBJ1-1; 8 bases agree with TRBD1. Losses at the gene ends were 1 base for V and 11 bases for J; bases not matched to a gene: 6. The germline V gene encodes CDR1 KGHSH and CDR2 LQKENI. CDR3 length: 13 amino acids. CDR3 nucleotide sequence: TGTGCCAGCTCACCACAGACAGGGGTAGGGGCTTTCTTT. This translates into CASSPQTGVGAFF.